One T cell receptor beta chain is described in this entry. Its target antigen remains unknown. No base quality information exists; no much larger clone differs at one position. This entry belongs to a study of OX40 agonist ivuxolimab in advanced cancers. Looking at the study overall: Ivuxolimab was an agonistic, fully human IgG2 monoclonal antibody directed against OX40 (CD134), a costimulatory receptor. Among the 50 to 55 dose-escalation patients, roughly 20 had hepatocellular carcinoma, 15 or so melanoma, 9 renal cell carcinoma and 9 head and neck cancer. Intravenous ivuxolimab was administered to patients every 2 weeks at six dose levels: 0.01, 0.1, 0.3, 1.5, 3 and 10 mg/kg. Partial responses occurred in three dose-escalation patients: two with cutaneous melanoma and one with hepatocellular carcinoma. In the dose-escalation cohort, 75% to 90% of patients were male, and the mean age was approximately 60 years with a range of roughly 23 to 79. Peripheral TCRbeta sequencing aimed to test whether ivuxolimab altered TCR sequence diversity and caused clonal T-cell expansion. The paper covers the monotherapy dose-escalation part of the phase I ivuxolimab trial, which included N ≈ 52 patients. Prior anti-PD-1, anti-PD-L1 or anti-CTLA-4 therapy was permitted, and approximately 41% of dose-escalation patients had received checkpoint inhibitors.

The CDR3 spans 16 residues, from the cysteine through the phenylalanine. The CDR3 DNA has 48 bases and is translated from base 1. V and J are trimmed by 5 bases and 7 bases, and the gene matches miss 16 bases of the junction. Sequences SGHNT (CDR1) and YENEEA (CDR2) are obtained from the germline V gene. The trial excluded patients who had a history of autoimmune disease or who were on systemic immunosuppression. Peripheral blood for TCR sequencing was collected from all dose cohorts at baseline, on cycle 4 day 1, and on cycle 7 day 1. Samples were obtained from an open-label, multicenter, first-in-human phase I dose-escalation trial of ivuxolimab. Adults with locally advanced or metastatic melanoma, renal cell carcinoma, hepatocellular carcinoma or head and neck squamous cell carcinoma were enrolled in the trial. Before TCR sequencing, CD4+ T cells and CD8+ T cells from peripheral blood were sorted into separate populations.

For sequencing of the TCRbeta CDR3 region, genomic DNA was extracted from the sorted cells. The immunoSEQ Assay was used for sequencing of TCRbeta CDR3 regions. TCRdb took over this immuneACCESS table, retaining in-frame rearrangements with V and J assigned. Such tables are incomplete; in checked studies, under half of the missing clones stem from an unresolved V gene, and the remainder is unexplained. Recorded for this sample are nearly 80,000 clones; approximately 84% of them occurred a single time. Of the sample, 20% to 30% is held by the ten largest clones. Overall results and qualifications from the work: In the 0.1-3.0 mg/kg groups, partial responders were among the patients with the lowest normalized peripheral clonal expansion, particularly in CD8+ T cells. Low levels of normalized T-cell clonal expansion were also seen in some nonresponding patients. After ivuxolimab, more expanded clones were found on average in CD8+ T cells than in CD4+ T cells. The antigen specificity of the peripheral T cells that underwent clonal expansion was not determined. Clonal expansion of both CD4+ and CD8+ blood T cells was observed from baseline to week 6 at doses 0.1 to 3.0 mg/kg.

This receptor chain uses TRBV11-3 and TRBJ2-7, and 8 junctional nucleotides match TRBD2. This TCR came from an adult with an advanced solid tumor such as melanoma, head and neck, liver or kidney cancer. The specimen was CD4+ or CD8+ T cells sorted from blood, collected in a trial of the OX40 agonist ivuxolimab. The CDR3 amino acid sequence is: CASSPGGSSGAGEQYF. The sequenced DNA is TGTGCCAGCAGCCCAGGCGGTAGTAGCGGGGCGGGGGAGCAGTACTTC.